This TCR beta chain was recovered during a study of cytomegalovirus exposure and HLA in healthy donors. Study-level findings and limits: Later on, an analysis found that several of the most significant clusters appeared to be linked to common viral pathogens, which included parvovirus B19.

All the people who gave samples were healthy bone marrow donors. Germline V CDR1 and CDR2: LNHNV, YYDKDF (reference sequence). There are 11 residues in the CDR3. Trimming removed 7 bases from V and 4 bases from J, with 7 bases in between. PCR used 60 Vbeta primers and 13 Jbeta primers. Measured with immunoSEQ multiplex PCR; TCRdb has only the in-frame clones, and not every one. Of 150,000 to 200,000 clones in the sample, around 87% are singletons; the top ten hold more than 1.5%. In the case of this clone: What it binds is unknown.

The sample was PBMCs. The receptor comes from a woman aged 18-30 years in good health and CMV-seronegative. The chain has TRBV15 and TRBJ1-2, with a possible D match to TRBD1 (6 bases). The CDR3 bases are TGTGCCACCAAGGACAGCTATGGCTACACCTTC. Translated, it gives CATKDSYGYTF.